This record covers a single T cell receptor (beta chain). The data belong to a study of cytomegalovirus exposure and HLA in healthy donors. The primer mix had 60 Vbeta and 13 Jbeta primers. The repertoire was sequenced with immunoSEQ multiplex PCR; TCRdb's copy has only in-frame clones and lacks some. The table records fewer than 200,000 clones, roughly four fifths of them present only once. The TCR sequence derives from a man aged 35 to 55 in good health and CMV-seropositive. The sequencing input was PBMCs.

The CDR3 sequence is CASSSTGTQQYF. The CDR3 DNA is TGTGCCAGCAGCTCGACCGGGACTCAGCAGTACTTC. The chain couples TRBV6-1 to TRBJ2-7; D may be TRBD2 (6 bases). CDR3 size: 12 residues. Trimming left V 6 bases short and J 8 bases short, with 14 bases between. CDR1 MNHNS and CDR2 SASEGT come from the germline V gene.